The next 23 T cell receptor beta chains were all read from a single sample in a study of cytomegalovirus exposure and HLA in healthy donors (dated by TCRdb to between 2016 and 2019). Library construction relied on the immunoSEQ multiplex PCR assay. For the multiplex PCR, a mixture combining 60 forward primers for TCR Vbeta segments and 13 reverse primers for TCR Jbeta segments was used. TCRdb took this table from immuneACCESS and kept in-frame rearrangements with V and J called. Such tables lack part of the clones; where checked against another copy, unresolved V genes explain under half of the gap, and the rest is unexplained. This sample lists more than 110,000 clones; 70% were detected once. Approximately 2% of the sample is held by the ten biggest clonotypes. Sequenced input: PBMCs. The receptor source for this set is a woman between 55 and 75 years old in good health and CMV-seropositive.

In DNA, the CDR3 is TGTGCCAGCAGCGTAGACGGGGTCTCTAGCACAGATACGCAGTATTTT. This gives the protein CASSVDGVSSTDTQYF. This chain joins TRBV9 and TRBJ2-3; a possible D gene is TRBD2 (5 bases). Germline V gene lookup returns CDR1 SGDLS and CDR2 YYNGEE. There are 16 residues in the CDR3. Trimming stripped 0 bases from V and 0 bases from J, with 11 bases between.

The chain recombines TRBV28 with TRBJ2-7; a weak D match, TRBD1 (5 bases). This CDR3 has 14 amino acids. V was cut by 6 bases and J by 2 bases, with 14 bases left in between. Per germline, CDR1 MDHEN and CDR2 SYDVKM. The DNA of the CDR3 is TGTGCCAGCAGATCAACAGGAACTACCTACGAGCAGTACTTC. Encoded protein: CASRSTGTTYEQYF.

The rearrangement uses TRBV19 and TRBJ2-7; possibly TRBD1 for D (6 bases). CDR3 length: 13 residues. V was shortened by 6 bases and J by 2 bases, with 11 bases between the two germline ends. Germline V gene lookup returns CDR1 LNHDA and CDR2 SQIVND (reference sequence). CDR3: CASRGDTTYEQYF. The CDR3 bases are TGTGCCAGTAGGGGGGACACTACCTACGAGCAGTACTTC.

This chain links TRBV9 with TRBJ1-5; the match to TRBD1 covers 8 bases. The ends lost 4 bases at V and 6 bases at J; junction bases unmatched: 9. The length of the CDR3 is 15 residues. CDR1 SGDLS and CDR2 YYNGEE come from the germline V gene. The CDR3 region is CASSPSIGQGQPQHF. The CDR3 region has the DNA TGTGCCAGCAGCCCCTCGATAGGACAGGGTCAGCCCCAGCATTTT.

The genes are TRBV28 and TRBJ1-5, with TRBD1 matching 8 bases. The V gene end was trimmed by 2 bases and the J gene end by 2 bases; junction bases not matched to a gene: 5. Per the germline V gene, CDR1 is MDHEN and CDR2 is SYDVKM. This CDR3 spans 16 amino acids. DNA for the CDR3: TGTGCCAGCAGTTTAGACAGGGGTCGGGGCAATCAGCCCCAGCATTTT. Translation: CASSLDRGRGNQPQHF.

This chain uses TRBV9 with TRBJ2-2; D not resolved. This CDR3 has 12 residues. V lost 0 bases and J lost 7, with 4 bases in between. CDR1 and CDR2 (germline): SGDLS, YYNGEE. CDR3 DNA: TGTGCCAGCAGCGTAGTTAGCGGGGAGCTGTTTTTT. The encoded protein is CASSVVSGELFF.

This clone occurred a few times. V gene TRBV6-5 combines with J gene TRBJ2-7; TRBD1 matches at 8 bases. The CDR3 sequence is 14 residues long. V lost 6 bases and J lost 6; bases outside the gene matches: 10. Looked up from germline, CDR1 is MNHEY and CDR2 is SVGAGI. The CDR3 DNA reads TGTGCCAGCAGATTACAGGGGGTTCGAGGCGAGCAGTACTTC. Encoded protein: CASRLQGVRGEQYF.

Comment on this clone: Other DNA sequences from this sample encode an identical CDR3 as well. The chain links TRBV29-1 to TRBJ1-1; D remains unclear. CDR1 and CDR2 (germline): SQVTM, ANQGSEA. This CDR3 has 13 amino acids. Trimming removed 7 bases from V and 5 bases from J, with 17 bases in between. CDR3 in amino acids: CSGGSSRGTEAFF. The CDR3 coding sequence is TGCAGCGGCGGGTCCTCGCGGGGAACTGAAGCTTTCTTT.

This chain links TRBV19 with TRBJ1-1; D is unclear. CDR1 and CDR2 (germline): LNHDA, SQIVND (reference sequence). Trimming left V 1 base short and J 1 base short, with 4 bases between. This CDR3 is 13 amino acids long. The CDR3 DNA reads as TGTGCCAGTAGTATAGCAAAGAACACTGAAGCTTTCTTT. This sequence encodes CASSIAKNTEAFF.

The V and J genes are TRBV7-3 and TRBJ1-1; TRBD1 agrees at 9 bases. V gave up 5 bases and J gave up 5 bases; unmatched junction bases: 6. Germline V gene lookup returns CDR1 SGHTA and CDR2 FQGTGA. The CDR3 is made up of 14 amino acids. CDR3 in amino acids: CASSQTGGRTEAFF. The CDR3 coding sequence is TGTGCCAGCAGCCAAACAGGGGGCCGGACTGAAGCTTTCTTT.

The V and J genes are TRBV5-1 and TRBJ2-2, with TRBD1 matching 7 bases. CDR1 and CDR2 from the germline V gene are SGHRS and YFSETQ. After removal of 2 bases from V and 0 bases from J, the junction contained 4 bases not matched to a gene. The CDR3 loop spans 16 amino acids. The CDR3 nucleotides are TGCGCCAGCAGCTTCCGGGACAGCGCGAACACCGGGGAGCTGTTTTTT. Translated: CASSFRDSANTGELFF.

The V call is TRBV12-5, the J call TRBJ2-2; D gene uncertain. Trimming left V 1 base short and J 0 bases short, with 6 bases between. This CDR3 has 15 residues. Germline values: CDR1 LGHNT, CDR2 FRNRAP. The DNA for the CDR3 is TGTGCTAGTGGTTTGGACACCGCGAACACCGGGGAGCTGTTTTTT. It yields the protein CASGLDTANTGELFF.

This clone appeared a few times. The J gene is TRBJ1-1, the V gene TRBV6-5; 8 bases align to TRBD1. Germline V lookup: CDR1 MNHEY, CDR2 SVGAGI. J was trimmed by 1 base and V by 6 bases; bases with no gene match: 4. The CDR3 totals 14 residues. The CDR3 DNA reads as TGTGCCAGCAGGCTAACAGGGGGGAACACTGAAGCTTTCTTT. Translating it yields CASRLTGGNTEAFF.

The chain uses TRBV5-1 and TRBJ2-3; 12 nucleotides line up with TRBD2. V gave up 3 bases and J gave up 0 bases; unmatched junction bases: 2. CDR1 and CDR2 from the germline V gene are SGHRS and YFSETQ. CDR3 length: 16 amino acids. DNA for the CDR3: TGCGCCAGCAGCTCTGGGACTAGCGGGAGCACAGATACGCAGTATTTT. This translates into CASSSGTSGSTDTQYF.

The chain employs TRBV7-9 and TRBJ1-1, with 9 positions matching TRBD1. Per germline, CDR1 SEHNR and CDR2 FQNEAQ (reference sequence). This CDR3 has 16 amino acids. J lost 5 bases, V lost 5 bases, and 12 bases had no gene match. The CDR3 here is CASSPNIRDRDTEAFF. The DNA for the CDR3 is TGTGCCAGCAGCCCGAATATCCGGGACAGGGATACTGAAGCTTTCTTT.

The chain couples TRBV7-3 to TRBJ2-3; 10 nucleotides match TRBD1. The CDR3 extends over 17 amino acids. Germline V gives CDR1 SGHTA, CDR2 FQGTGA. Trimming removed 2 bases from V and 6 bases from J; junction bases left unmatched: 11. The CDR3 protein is CASSLGLRTGGIDTQYF. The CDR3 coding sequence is TGTGCCAGCAGCTTAGGGTTAAGGACAGGGGGGATTGATACGCAGTATTTT.

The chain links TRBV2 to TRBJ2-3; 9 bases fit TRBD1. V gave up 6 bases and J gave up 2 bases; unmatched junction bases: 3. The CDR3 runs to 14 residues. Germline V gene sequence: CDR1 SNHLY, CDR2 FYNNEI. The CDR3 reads CASSGQGYTDTQYF. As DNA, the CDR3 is TGTGCCAGCAGCGGACAGGGGTACACAGATACGCAGTATTTT.

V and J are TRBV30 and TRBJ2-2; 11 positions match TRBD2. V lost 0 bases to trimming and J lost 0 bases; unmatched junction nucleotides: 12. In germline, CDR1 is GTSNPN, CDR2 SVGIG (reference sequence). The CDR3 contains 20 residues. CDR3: CAWSVPSASGRIPNTGELFF. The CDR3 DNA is TGTGCCTGGAGTGTACCCTCTGCTAGCGGGAGGATCCCGAACACCGGGGAGCTGTTTTTT.

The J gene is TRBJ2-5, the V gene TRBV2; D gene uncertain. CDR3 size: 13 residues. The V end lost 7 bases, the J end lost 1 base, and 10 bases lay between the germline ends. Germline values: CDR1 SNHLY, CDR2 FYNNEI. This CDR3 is CASTPASQETQYF. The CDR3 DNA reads TGTGCCAGCACCCCCGCCAGCCAAGAGACCCAGTACTTC.

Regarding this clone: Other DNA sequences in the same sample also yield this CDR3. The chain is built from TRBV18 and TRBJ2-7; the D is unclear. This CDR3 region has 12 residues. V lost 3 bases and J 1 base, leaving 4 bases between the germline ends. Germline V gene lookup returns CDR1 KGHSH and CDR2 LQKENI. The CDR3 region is CASSPSSYEQYF. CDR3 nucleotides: TGTGCCAGCTCACCTAGTTCCTACGAGCAGTACTTC. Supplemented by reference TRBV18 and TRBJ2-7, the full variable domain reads NAGVMQNPRHLVRRRGQEARLRCSPMKGHSHVYWYRQLPEEGLKFMVYLQKENIIDESGMPKERFSAEFPKEGPSILRIQQVVRGDSAAYFCASSPSSYEQYFGPGTRLTVT.

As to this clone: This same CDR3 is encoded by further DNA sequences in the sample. This chain's CDR3 is CASSFLLAGSTDTQYF. CDR3 coding DNA: TGTGCCAGCAGCTTTCTTCTAGCGGGATCCACAGATACGCAGTATTTT. The V call is TRBV7-8, the J call TRBJ2-3; 9 bases agree with TRBD2. With V trimmed by 3 bases and J by 2 bases, 6 bases remained unmatched. The V gene's germline CDR1 is SGHVS and CDR2 FQNEAQ. The CDR3 runs 16 residues.

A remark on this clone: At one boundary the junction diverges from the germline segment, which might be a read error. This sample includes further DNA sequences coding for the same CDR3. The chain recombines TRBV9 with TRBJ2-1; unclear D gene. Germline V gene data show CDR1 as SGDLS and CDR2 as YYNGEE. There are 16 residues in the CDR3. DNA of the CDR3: TGCGCCAGCAGCGTAGAAAGTGACCTTTGGAGAAATGAGCAGTTCTTC. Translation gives CASSVESDLWRNEQFF.

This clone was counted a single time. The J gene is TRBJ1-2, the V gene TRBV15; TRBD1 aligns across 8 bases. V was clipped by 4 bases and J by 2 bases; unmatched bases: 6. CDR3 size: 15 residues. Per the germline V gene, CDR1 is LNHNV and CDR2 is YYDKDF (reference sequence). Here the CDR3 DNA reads TGTGCCACCAGCAAAGGAGGGACAGGCAACTATGGCTACACCTTC. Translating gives CATSKGGTGNYGYTF.